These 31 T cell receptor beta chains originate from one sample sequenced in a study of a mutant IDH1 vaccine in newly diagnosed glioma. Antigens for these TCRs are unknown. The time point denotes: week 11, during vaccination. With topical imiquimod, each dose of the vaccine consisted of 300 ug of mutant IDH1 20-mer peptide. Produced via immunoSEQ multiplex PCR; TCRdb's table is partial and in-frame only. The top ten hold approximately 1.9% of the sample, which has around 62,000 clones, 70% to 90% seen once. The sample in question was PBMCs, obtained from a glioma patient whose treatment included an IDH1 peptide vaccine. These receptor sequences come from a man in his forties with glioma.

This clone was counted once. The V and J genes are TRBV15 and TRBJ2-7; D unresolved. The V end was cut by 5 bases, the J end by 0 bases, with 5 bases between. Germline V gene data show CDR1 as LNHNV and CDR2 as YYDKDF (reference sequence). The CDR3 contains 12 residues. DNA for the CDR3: TGTGCCACCAGCCCCAGCTCCTACGAGCAGTACTTC. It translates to CATSPSSYEQYF. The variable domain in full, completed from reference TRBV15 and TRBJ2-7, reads DAMVIQNPRYQVTQFGKPVTLSCSQTLNHNVMYWYQQKSSQAPKLLFHYYDKDFNNEADTPDNFQSRRPNTSFCFLDIRSPGLGDTAMYLCATSPSSYEQYFGPGTRLTVT.

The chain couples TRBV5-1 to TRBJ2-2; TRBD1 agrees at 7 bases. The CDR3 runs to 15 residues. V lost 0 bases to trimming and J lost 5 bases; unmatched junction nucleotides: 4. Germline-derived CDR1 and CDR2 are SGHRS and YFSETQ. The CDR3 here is CASSLEGGRTGELFF. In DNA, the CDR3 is TGCGCCAGCAGCTTGGAAGGGGGCCGGACCGGGGAGCTGTTTTTT. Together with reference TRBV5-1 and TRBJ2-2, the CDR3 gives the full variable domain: KAGVTQTPRYLIKTRGQQVTLSCSPISGHRSVSWYQQTPGQGLQFLFEYFSETQRNKGNFPGRFSGRQFSNSRSEMNVSTLELGDSALYLCASSLEGGRTGELFFGEGSRLTVL.

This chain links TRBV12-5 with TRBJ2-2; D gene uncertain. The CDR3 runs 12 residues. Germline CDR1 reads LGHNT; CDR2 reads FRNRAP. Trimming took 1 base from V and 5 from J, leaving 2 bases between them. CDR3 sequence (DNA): TGTGCTAGTGGTTTGGGGACCGGGGAGCTGTTTTTT. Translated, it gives CASGLGTGELFF.

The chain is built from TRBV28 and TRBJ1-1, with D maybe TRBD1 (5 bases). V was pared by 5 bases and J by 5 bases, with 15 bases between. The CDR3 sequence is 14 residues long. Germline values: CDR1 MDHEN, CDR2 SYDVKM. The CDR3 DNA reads TGTGCCAGCAGTCCCCATGGGGGAAGGACTGAAGCTTTCTTT. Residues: CASSPHGGRTEAFF.

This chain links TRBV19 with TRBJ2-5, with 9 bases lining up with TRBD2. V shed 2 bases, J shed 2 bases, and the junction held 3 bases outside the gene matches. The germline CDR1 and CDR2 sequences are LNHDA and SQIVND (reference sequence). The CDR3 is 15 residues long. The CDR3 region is CASSITAGGQETQYF. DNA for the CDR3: TGTGCCAGTAGTATAACGGCGGGGGGGCAAGAGACCCAGTACTTC.

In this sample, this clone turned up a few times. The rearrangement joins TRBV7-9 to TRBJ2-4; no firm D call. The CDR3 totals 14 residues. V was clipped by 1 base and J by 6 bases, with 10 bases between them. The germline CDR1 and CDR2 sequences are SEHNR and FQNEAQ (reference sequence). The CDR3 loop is CASSLVESGNIQYF. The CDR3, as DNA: TGTGCCAGCAGCTTAGTCGAGTCAGGAAACATTCAGTACTTC.

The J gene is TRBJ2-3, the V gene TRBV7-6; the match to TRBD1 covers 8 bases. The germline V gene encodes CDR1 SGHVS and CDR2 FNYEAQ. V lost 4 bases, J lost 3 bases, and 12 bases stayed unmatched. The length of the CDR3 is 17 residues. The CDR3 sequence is CASSSSGTGQGTDTQYF. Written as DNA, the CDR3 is TGTGCCAGCAGCTCAAGTGGTACTGGACAGGGTACAGATACGCAGTATTTT.

The CDR3 sequence: CASSSGYRQGGNIQYF. The DNA of the CDR3 is TGTGCCAGCAGCTCAGGGTATCGACAGGGGGGAAACATTCAGTACTTC. V and J are TRBV5-8 and TRBJ2-4; 9 bases line up with TRBD1. V shed 3 bases, J shed 6 bases, and the junction held 10 bases outside the gene matches. This CDR3 is 16 amino acids long. Per germline, CDR1 SGHTS and CDR2 YDEGEE. Full variable domain (missing parts from reference TRBV5-8 and TRBJ2-4): EAGVTQSPTHLIKTRGQQATLRCSPISGHTSVYWYQQALGLGLQFLLWYDEGEERNRGNFPPRFSGRQFPNYSSELNVNALELEDSALYLCASSSGYRQGGNIQYFGAGTRLSVL.

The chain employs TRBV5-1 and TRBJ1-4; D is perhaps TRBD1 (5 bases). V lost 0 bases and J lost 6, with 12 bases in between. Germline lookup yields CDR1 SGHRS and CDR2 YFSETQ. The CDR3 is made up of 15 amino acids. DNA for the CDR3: TGCGCCAGCAGCTTGGCCGGACTGGGGCATGAAAAACTGTTTTTT. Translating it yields CASSLAGLGHEKLFF.

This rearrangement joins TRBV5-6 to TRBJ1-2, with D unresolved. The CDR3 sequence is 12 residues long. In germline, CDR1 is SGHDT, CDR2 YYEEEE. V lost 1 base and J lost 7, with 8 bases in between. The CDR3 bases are TGTGCCAGCAGCTTGTGGTCCGCTGGCTACACCTTC. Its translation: CASSLWSAGYTF.

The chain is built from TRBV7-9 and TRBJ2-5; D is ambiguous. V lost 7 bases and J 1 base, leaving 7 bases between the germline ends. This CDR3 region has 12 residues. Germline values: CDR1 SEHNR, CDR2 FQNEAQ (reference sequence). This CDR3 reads CASMWLQETQYF. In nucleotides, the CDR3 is TGTGCCAGCATGTGGCTCCAAGAGACCCAGTACTTC. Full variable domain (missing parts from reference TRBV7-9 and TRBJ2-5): DTGVSQNPRHKITKRGQNVTFRCDPISEHNRLYWYRQTLGQGPEFLTYFQNEAQLEKSRLLSDRFSAERPKGSFSTLEIQRTEQGDSAMYLCASMWLQETQYFGPGTRLLVL.

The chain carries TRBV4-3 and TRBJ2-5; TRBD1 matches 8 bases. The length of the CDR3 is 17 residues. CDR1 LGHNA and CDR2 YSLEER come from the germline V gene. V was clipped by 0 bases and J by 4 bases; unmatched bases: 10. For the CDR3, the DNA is TGCGCCAGCAGCCAAGATTCCCCAGGGGGCTTCGGAGAGACCCAGTACTTC. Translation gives CASSQDSPGGFGETQYF.

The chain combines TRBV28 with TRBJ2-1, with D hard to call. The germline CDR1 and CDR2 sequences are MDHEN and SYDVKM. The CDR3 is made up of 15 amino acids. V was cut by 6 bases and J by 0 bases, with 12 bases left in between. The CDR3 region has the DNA TGTGCCAGCAGGCCCGGCAGTGCCTCCTACAATGAGCAGTTCTTC. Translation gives CASRPGSASYNEQFF.

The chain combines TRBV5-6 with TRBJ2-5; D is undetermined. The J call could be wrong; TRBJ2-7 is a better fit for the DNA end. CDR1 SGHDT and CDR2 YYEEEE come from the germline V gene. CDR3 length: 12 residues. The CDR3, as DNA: TGTGCCAGCAGCTTGGCGGTCTACGAGCAGTACTTC. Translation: CASSLAVYEQYF.

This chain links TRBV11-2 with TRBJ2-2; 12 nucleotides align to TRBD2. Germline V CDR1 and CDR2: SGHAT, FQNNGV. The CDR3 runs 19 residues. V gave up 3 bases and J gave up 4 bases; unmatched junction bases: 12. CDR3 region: CASSFRGALAGGGTGELFF. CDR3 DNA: TGTGCCAGCAGCTTCAGAGGGGCACTAGCGGGAGGAGGCACCGGGGAGCTGTTTTTT.

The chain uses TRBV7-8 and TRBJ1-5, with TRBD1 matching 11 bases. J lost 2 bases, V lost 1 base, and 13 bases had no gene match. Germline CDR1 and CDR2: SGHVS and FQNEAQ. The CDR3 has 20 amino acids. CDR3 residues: CASSLDRRTGGAAGNQPQHF. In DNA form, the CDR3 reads TGTGCCAGCAGCTTAGATCGAAGGACAGGGGGCGCGGCTGGCAATCAGCCCCAGCATTTT.

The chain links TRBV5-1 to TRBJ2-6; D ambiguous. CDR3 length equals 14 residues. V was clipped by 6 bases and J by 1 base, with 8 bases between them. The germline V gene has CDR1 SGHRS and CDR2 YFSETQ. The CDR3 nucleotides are TGCGCCAGCAACCCGATTTCTGGGGCCAACGTCCTGACTTTC. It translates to CASNPISGANVLTF.

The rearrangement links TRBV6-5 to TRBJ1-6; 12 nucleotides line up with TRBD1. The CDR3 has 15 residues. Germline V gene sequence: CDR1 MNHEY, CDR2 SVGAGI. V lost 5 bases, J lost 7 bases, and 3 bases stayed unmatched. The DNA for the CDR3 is TGTGCCAGCAGTGGGGGGACAGGGGGCAATTCACCCCTCCACTTT. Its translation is CASSGGTGGNSPLHF.

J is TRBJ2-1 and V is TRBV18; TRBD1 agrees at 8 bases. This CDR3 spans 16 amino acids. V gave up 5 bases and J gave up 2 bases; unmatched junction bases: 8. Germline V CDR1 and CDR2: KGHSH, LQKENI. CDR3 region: CASSSWTGLTYNEQFF. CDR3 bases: TGTGCCAGCTCATCATGGACAGGGCTGACCTACAATGAGCAGTTCTTC.

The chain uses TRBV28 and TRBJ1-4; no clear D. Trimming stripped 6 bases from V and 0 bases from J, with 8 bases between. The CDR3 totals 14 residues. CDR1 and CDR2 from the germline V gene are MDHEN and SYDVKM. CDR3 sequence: CASRKSATNEKLFF. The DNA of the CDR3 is TGTGCCAGCAGGAAATCTGCAACTAATGAAAAACTGTTTTTT.

The chain's CDR3 is CASSLGIGNEKLFF. The DNA for the CDR3 is TGCGCCAGCAGCTTGGGCATAGGTAACGAAAAACTGTTTTTT. The chain couples TRBV5-1 to TRBJ1-4, with D uncertain. The CDR3 totals 14 residues. V dropped 0 bases and J dropped 8 bases, with 11 bases sitting between them. Germline-derived CDR1 and CDR2 are SGHRS and YFSETQ.

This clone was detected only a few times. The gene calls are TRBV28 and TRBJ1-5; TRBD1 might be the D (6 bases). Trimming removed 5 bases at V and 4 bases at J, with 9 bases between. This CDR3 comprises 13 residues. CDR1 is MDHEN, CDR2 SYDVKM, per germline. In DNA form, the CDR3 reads TGTGCCAGCAGTCATCAGGGGAATCAGCCCCAGCATTTT. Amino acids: CASSHQGNQPQHF.

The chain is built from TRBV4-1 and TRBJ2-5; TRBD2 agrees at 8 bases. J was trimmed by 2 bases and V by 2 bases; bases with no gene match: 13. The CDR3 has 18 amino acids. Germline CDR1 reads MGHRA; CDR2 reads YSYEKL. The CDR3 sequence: CASSQPSRGLALQETQYF. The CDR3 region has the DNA TGCGCCAGCAGCCAACCCTCGCGCGGACTAGCCTTGCAAGAGACCCAGTACTTC.

CDR3 sequence: CASSEPGGNTIYF. Written as DNA, the CDR3 is TGTGCCAGCAGTGAGCCCGGGGGAAACACCATATATTTT. The rearrangement links TRBV25-1 to TRBJ1-3; D unclear. The CDR3 has 13 residues. V was trimmed by 3 bases and J by 4 bases, leaving 7 bases between them. Germline-derived CDR1 and CDR2 are MGHDK and SYGVNS.

CDR3 residues: CASSYSSVTDTQYF. The CDR3 DNA sequence: TGTGCCAGCAGTTACTCTAGCGTGACAGATACGCAGTATTTT. The rearrangement uses TRBV6-6 and TRBJ2-3, with D perhaps matching TRBD2 (5 bases). Between the trimmed V and J ends, which lost 0 bases and 3 bases, there was a span of 7 bases. The CDR3 is made up of 14 amino acids. Per germline, CDR1 MNHNY and CDR2 SVGAGI (reference sequence).

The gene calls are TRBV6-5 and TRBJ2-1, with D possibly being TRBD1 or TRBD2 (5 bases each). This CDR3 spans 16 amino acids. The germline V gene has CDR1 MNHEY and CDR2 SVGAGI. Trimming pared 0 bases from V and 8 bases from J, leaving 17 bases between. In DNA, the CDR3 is TGTGCCAGCAGTTACTCGGGGGTCAGCTATGGAGATGAGCAGTTCTTC. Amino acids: CASSYSGVSYGDEQFF.

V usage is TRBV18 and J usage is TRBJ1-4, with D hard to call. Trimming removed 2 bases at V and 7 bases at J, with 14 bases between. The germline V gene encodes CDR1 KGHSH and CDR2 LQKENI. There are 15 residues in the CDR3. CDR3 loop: CASSPGDGPSEKLFF. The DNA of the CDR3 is TGTGCCAGCTCACCAGGTGACGGTCCTAGTGAAAAACTGTTTTTT.

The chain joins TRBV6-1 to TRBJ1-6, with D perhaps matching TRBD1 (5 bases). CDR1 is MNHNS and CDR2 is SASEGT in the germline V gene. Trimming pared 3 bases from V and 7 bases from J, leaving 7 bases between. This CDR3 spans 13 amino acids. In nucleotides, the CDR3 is TGTGCCAGCAGTGATTCAGGGAATTCACCCCTCCACTTT. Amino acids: CASSDSGNSPLHF.

This CDR3 is CASSQDRQNTEAFF. The CDR3 bases are TGTGCCAGCAGCCAAGATAGACAGAACACTGAAGCTTTCTTT. The V and J genes are TRBV4-2 and TRBJ1-1; unclear D gene. CDR1 is LGHNA, CDR2 YNFKEQ, per germline. V was shortened by 0 bases and J by 1 base, with 6 bases between the two germline ends. The CDR3 runs 14 residues.

The CDR3 reads CASSLDWAAYGYTF. The CDR3 bases are TGTGCCAGCAGCTTAGATTGGGCTGCTTATGGCTACACCTTC. V usage is TRBV7-9 and J usage is TRBJ1-2; D gene ambiguous. There are 14 residues in the CDR3. Germline values: CDR1 SEHNR, CDR2 FQNEAQ (reference sequence). V gave up 1 base and J gave up 5 bases, with 11 bases separating them.

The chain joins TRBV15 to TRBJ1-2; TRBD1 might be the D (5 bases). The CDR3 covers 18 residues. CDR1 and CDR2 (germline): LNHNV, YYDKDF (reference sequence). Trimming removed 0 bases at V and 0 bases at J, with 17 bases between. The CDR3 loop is CATSRDGVQGRSNYGYTF. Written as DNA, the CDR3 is TGTGCCACCAGCAGAGATGGGGTTCAGGGAAGATCTAACTATGGCTACACCTTC.